This T cell receptor (beta chain) derives from a study of blood T cells in healthy people across ages. Sample-barcoded 5' priming and a J-beta primer mix drove a second PCR of roughly 6 to 12 cycles. A template-switch adaptor that had 12 random nucleotides put a tag on each cDNA molecule. Per-sample output comprised a minimum of 2.5 million paired-end reads containing CDR3. TCRdb processed the 5' RACE reads anew with MiXCR; each CDR3 protein has one entry. Counted here are about 640,000 distinct CDR3 sequences, 58% occurring once; the ten biggest clones make up 30% to 45%. This clonotype turned up a few times. The antigen remains unidentified. The CDR3 consists of 15 residues. The junction had 1 base not matched to a gene; V was cut back by 2 bases and J by 3 bases. General study points: Possibly, changes in expanded clonotypes were confounded because donor CMV status was unknown. A roughly linear age-dependent decrease characterized TCR beta diversity per million T cells.

The chain has TRBV12-3 or TRBV12-4 and TRBJ1-6, with 7 positions matching TRBD1. This clonotype was sampled from a man in his sixties in good health. Specimen: blood. The CDR3 is CASSLQGGYNSPLHF. CDR3 DNA: TGTGCCAGCAGTTTACAGGGGGGCTATAATTCACCCCTCCACTTT.